A single sample gave rise to the 15 T cell receptor beta chains below, sequenced in a study of blood T cells in healthy people across ages. The authors ran a second PCR of 7 to 11 cycles using a sample-barcoded 5' primer and a J-beta primer mix. From the 5' RACE reads, TCRdb called clonotypes with MiXCR, one entry per CDR3 protein. The data contain over 700,000 distinct CDR3 sequences, 20% to 25% of them singletons. The data also belong to a second study, concerning T cells of mothers and their children.

The sample taken for sequencing was blood. These receptor sequences come from a boy younger than 18 in good health.

This clonotype was detected only a few times. The chain employs TRBV12-3 or TRBV12-4 and TRBJ1-2, with TRBD1 identical over 8 bases. CDR3 size: 15 residues. With V trimmed by 1 base and J by 0 bases, 1 base remained unmatched. CDR3 sequence (DNA): TGTGCCAGCAGTTTAGGGACAGGGACTAACTATGGCTACACCTTC. Protein product: CASSLGTGTNYGYTF.

The chain carries TRBV27 and TRBJ1-1; TRBD1 might be the D (5 bases). Looked up from germline, CDR1 is MNHEY and CDR2 is SMNVEV (reference sequence). The V gene lost 5 bases and the J gene lost 6 bases, with 13 bases spanning the gap. CDR3 length equals 13 residues. In nucleotides, the CDR3 is TGTGCCAGCAGTAGCCAGGGAGTCTCTGAAGCTTTCTTT. Its protein is CASSSQGVSEAFF.

This clonotype came up a few times. In DNA, the CDR3 is TGTGCCAGCAGCTTGAATTCGGGAGCGGGGGAAGTCAACACCGGGGAGCTGTTTTTT. This sequence encodes CASSLNSGAGEVNTGELFF. The rearrangement joins TRBV5-6 to TRBJ2-2, with TRBD2 matching over 8 bases. The trim removed 1 base at V and 2 bases at J, leaving 13 bases unmatched. Germline V gene lookup returns CDR1 SGHDT and CDR2 YYEEEE. This CDR3 contains 19 residues.

This clonotype showed up many times. The genes are TRBV29-1 and TRBJ1-4; no reliable D call. Germline CDR1 is SQVTM and CDR2 is ANQGSEA. The CDR3 is made up of 12 amino acids. Trimming took off 7 bases at V and 7 bases at J, with 13 bases between the two ends. This chain's CDR3 is CSGGRTGEKLFF. Written as DNA, the CDR3 is TGCAGCGGTGGTAGAACGGGTGAAAAACTGTTTTTT.

This clonotype was counted a few times. The CDR3 spells CASSPNSSGKLFF. The DNA for the CDR3 is TGTGCCAGCAGTCCCAACTCTTCCGGGAAACTGTTTTTT. V is TRBV12-3 or TRBV12-4 and J is TRBJ1-4; no definite D call. This CDR3 is 13 amino acids long. V was cut by 5 bases and J by 11 bases, with 15 bases left in between.

Here the CDR3 DNA reads TGCAGCGTTGAACAGGGTGGGTTTTACGAGCAGTACTTC. This translates into CSVEQGGFYEQYF. This chain joins TRBV29-1 and TRBJ2-7; weak D call: TRBD1 (5 bases). Germline CDR1 SQVTM, CDR2 ANQGSEA. The CDR3 contains 13 residues. Trimming took off 2 bases at V and 4 bases at J, with 12 bases between the two ends.

This clonotype has only a few counts. As DNA, the CDR3 is TGTGCCAGCAACGATGGGAGTGGCTACACCTTC. It is translated as CASNDGSGYTF. V and J are TRBV6-2 or TRBV6-3 and TRBJ1-2; no definite D call. There are 11 residues in the CDR3. The V end was cut by 7 bases, the J end by 7 bases, with 10 bases between. In germline, CDR1 is MNHEY, CDR2 SVGEGT.

This clonotype was counted only a few times. V usage is TRBV20-1 and J usage is TRBJ1-5; D is uncertain. CDR3 size: 15 residues. CDR1 DFQATT and CDR2 SNEGSKA come from the germline V gene (reference sequence). Trimming cost V 7 bases and J 0 bases, with 16 bases left between them. The CDR3 here is CSVRGGGYSNQPQHF. Here the CDR3 DNA reads TGCAGTGTACGGGGAGGCGGATATAGCAATCAGCCCCAGCATTTT.

The chain links TRBV5-5 to TRBJ2-5; no definite D call. The assigned J gene may be wrong: the sequence end matches TRBJ2-7 better. Germline-derived CDR1 and CDR2 are SGHKS and YYEKEE (reference sequence). The CDR3 covers 15 residues. The CDR3, as DNA: TGTGCCAGCAGCCTAGTCTGGGGTAAAAACTACGAGCAGTACTTC. The encoded protein is CASSLVWGKNYEQYF.

This rearrangement joins TRBV28 to TRBJ1-1; D is undetermined. Germline assignment: CDR1 MDHEN and CDR2 SYDVKM. Between the trimmed V and J ends, which lost 7 bases and 2 bases, there was a span of 14 bases. The length of the CDR3 is 14 residues. The CDR3 loop reads CASTILGVNTEAFF. CDR3 bases: TGTGCCAGCACTATCCTAGGAGTAAACACTGAAGCTTTCTTT.

This clonotype showed up just a few times. The genes are TRBV29-1 and TRBJ2-2, with D possibly TRBD1 on 6 matching bases. CDR3 length: 13 residues. Germline CDR1 is SQVTM and CDR2 is ANQGSEA. Trimming took 4 bases from V and 4 from J, leaving 10 bases between them. The CDR3 loop reads CSVGGQSTGELFF. The CDR3 region has the DNA TGCAGCGTTGGGGGGCAGTCCACCGGGGAGCTGTTTTTT.

V gene TRBV7-2 combines with J gene TRBJ1-4; possibly TRBD1 for D (6 bases). Germline CDR1 is SGHTA and CDR2 is FQGNSA. The CDR3 covers 14 residues. V dropped 3 bases and J dropped 11 bases, with 16 bases sitting between them. The CDR3 protein is CASSLRDTVGKLFF. CDR3 DNA sequence: TGTGCCAGCAGCTTGAGGGACACCGTAGGGAAACTGTTTTTT.

The V call is TRBV28, the J call TRBJ1-2; D might be TRBD1 (6 bases). The V gene's germline CDR1 is MDHEN and CDR2 SYDVKM. The CDR3 spans 14 residues. The V end was cut by 7 bases, the J end by 4 bases, with 16 bases between. The CDR3 reads CASTLDRRVYGYTF. The CDR3, as DNA: TGTGCCAGCACCCTGGACAGAAGAGTCTATGGCTACACCTTC.

The V gene is TRBV9, the J gene TRBJ2-3, with a possible D match to TRBD2 (6 bases). Germline lookup yields CDR1 SGDLS and CDR2 YYNGEE. V was pared by 1 base and J by 1 base, with 10 bases between. The CDR3 is made up of 15 amino acids. The CDR3 DNA sequence: TGTGCCAGCAGCGTACTAGCGAGTGGCACAGATACGCAGTATTTT. It is translated as CASSVLASGTDTQYF.

The CDR3 loop is CASSPDRGYANYGYTF. CDR3 DNA: TGTGCCAGCAGTCCAGACAGGGGGTATGCAAACTATGGCTACACCTTC. This chain connects TRBV6-1 to TRBJ1-2; TRBD1 matches 9 bases. Trimming took 5 bases from V and 2 from J; bases not matched to a gene: 9. Germline CDR1 MNHNS, CDR2 SASEGT. The CDR3 has 16 residues.